One sample yielded the 30 T cell receptor beta chains listed below, sequenced in a study of T cells in Graves' hyperthyroidism and ophthalmopathy. The investigators amplified TCR beta CDR3 regions from RNA transcripts. HTBI primers drove first-round RT-PCR of the TCR CDR3. One entry per CDR3 protein results from TCRdb running MiXCR on the multiplex PCR reads. The sample includes hundreds of thousands of distinct CDR3 sequences, 46% seen only once; the top ten take approximately 8.2%. Sequenced sample: peripheral blood or thyroid tissue (not recorded which). The source of these receptors is a woman aged 18-35 years with Graves' hyperthyroidism.

The V and J genes are TRBV15 and TRBJ1-1; a weak D match, TRBD1 (5 bases). V was cut by 3 bases and J by 4 bases, with 12 bases left in between. There are 14 residues in the CDR3. The germline V gene encodes CDR1 LNHNV and CDR2 YYDKDF (reference sequence). The CDR3 coding sequence is TGTGCCACCAGCAGGTCCAGGGAATCCACTGAAGCTTTCTTT. Amino acids: CATSRSRESTEAFF.

The V gene is TRBV7-9, the J gene TRBJ1-6; 7 bases map to TRBD1. The CDR3 totals 14 residues. Germline CDR1 is SEHNR and CDR2 is FQNEAQ (reference sequence). Trimming cost V 5 bases and J 10 bases; bases outside gene matches: 8. CDR3 bases: TGTGCCAGCAGCCAACAGCAGGGGGGGTCACCCCTCCACTTT. Its protein is CASSQQQGGSPLHF.

This clonotype was picked up many times. The chain combines TRBV10-2 with TRBJ1-3; TRBD1 might be the D (5 bases). The CDR3 is made up of 13 amino acids. V gave up 3 bases and J gave up 7 bases, with 10 bases separating them. Germline-derived CDR1 and CDR2 are WSHSY and SAAADI. In DNA form, the CDR3 reads TGCGCCAGCAGTGATCCAGGGAAGAACACCATATATTTT. Translation gives CASSDPGKNTIYF.

This clonotype was seen once. J is TRBJ2-7 and V is TRBV19; D remains unclear. The V and J ends lost 2 bases and 3 bases respectively, with 8 bases between them. The V gene's germline CDR1 is LNHDA and CDR2 SQIVND (reference sequence). The CDR3 is 13 residues long. CDR3 DNA sequence: TGTGCCAGTAGTATACCCACAAGCTACGAGCAGTACTTC. It is translated as CASSIPTSYEQYF.

The CDR3 here is CATSRGTGTPTTF. The CDR3 coding sequence is TGTGCCACCAGCAGAGGGACGGGGACACCGACCACCTTC. The chain is built from TRBV15 and TRBJ1-2; perhaps TRBD1 as D (6 bases). The CDR3 totals 13 residues. In germline, CDR1 is LNHNV, CDR2 YYDKDF (reference sequence). Trimming removed 1 base from V and 13 bases from J, with 16 bases in between.

Note on this clonotype: This could be a read error, since a much larger clone is one nucleotide away. The CDR3 nucleotides are TGTGCCAGCAGCGGTTACTCTGAAAACACCATATATTTT. Encoded protein: CASSGYSENTIYF. This chain uses TRBV2 with TRBJ1-3; D is uncertain. The CDR3 runs to 13 residues. Germline CDR1 reads SNHLY; CDR2 reads FYNNEI.

Notes on this clonotype: Germline is not matched at one junction end, which may reflect a read error. The rearrangement joins TRBV24-1 to TRBJ2-2; 12 nucleotides align to TRBD2. This CDR3 contains 18 residues. Germline CDR1 KGHDR, CDR2 SFDVKD. CDR3 DNA: TGTGCCACTAGTGACCGTAGTACTAGCGGGAGGTACCCCGGGGAGCTGTTTTTT. This gives the protein CATSDRSTSGRYPGELFF.

This chain connects TRBV10-3 to TRBJ1-5, with 9 bases lining up with TRBD1. CDR1 and CDR2 (germline): ENHRY, SYGVKD. This CDR3 has 18 amino acids. The V gene end was trimmed by 0 bases and the J gene end by 3 bases; junction bases not matched to a gene: 9. The CDR3 loop reads CAISESFSGQGNNQPQHF. CDR3 sequence (DNA): TGTGCCATCAGTGAGTCCTTTTCGGGACAGGGAAACAATCAGCCCCAGCATTTT.

This clonotype has a handful of counts. The V and J genes are TRBV2 and TRBJ2-7, with D possibly being TRBD2 (6 bases). The V gene's germline CDR1 is SNHLY and CDR2 FYNNEI. Trimming pared 6 bases from V and 0 bases from J, leaving 12 bases between. There are 14 residues in the CDR3. The CDR3 DNA reads TGTGCCAGCAGGCGGGACTTCGGCTCCTACGAGCAGTACTTC. Its translation is CASRRDFGSYEQYF. The full variable domain, its missing parts supplied by reference TRBV2 and TRBJ2-7, is EPEVTQTPSHQVTQMGQEVILRCVPISNHLYFYWYRQILGQKVEFLVSFYNNEISEKSEIFDDQFSVERPDGSNFTLKIRSTKLEDSAMYFCASRRDFGSYEQYFGPGTRLTVT.

The sample holds a few counts of this clonotype. An end of the junction does not agree with germline; a read error may underlie this. The chain carries TRBV7-2 and TRBJ2-7; D might be TRBD1 or TRBD2, each matching 5 bases. The CDR3 contains 15 residues. Germline CDR1 SGHTA, CDR2 FQGNSA. The CDR3 region has the DNA TGTGCCAGCAGCCTTATCAGGGACGGAAACTACGGGCAGTACTTC. Translated: CASSLIRDGNYGQYF. The full variable domain, with the rest looked up from reference TRBV7-2 and TRBJ2-7, is GAGVSQSPSNKVTEKGKDVELRCDPISGHTALYWYRQSLGQGLEFLIYFQGNSAPDKSGLPSDRFSAERTGGSVSTLTIQRTQQEDSAVYLCASSLIRDGNYGQYFGPGTRLTVT.

The chain joins TRBV24-1 to TRBJ2-5, with 10 positions matching TRBD2. Germline assignment: CDR1 KGHDR and CDR2 SFDVKD. The CDR3 spans 15 residues. Losses at the gene ends were 5 bases for V and 1 base for J; bases not matched to a gene: 3. The CDR3 DNA reads as TGTGCCACCAGTGCTAGCGGGGGTTCCCAAGAGACCCAGTACTTC. Amino acids: CATSASGGSQETQYF.

This clonotype was recorded a few times. The chain carries TRBV29-1 and TRBJ2-7; D tentatively fits TRBD1 or TRBD2 (6 bases each). The V and J ends lost 0 bases and 5 bases respectively, with 23 bases between them. Germline V lookup: CDR1 SQVTM, CDR2 ANQGSEA. This CDR3 is built from 17 residues. The CDR3 DNA is TGCAGCGTTGAAGATCTTTCGGGTAGGGGGGAGTTTGACGAGCAGTACTTC. This gives the protein CSVEDLSGRGEFDEQYF.

On this clonotype: Since a much larger clone is just one base distant, this may be a read error. The chain is built from TRBV2 and TRBJ2-5; no clear D. Germline V gives CDR1 SNHLY, CDR2 FYNNEI. The V and J ends lost 6 bases and 5 bases respectively, with 19 bases between them. This CDR3 spans 15 amino acids. The CDR3 nucleotides are TGTGCCAGCAGGTTAGACTCGCGGATGCAGGAGACCCAGTACTTC. This encodes CASRLDSRMQETQYF.

Many counts were recorded for this clonotype. The chain carries TRBV2 and TRBJ1-1; tentative D call: TRBD1 (6 bases). CDR1 is SNHLY and CDR2 is FYNNEI in the germline V gene. The CDR3 is 16 amino acids. Trimming removed 4 bases at V and 0 bases at J, with 15 bases between. The DNA of the CDR3 is TGTGCCAGCAGTGTAGGGCAACAGGGCATGAACACTGAAGCTTTCTTT. Its translation: CASSVGQQGMNTEAFF. The full variable domain, rest sourced from reference TRBV2 and TRBJ1-1, is EPEVTQTPSHQVTQMGQEVILRCVPISNHLYFYWYRQILGQKVEFLVSFYNNEISEKSEIFDDQFSVERPDGSNFTLKIRSTKLEDSAMYFCASSVGQQGMNTEAFFGQGTRLTVV.

The V call is TRBV10-3, the J call TRBJ2-5; 9 bases are a match to TRBD2. The DNA end is a closer match to TRBJ2-1, so the J assignment may be wrong. Germline CDR1 reads ENHRY; CDR2 reads SYGVKD. The CDR3 consists of 15 residues. CDR3 nucleotide sequence: TGTGCCATCACCCCAGGGGTAGCGGGAGCGGAAGGGCAGTTCTTC. It codes for CAITPGVAGAEGQFF.

The chain couples TRBV25-1 to TRBJ2-7, with TRBD2 as a possible D gene (6 bases). This CDR3 contains 15 residues. The germline CDR1 and CDR2 sequences are MGHDK and SYGVNS. Trimming removed 7 bases from V and 4 bases from J, with 20 bases in between. Written as DNA, the CDR3 is TGTGCCAGCATACAATATCCGGGAGTGGGGTACGAGCAGTACTTC. Amino acids: CASIQYPGVGYEQYF.

This clonotype was observed many times. This sequence joins TRBV15 and TRBJ2-7; 7 nucleotides match TRBD2. The ends lost 0 bases at V and 0 bases at J; junction bases unmatched: 5. Germline lookup yields CDR1 LNHNV and CDR2 YYDKDF (reference sequence). This CDR3 is 16 amino acids long. The CDR3 spells CATSRERAGPSYEQYF. CDR3 sequence (DNA): TGTGCCACCAGCAGAGAACGAGCGGGGCCCTCCTACGAGCAGTACTTC. Supplemented by reference TRBV15 and TRBJ2-7, the full variable domain reads DAMVIQNPRYQVTQFGKPVTLSCSQTLNHNVMYWYQQKSSQAPKLLFHYYDKDFNNEADTPDNFQSRRPNTSFCFLDIRSPGLGDTAMYLCATSRERAGPSYEQYFGPGTRLTVT.

This clonotype turned up a few times. The chain has TRBV12-3 or TRBV12-4 and TRBJ1-3, with no clear D. The CDR3 runs to 11 residues. Trimming stripped 6 bases from V and 10 bases from J, with 10 bases between. CDR3 protein: CASSRWETIYF. The CDR3 DNA reads TGTGCCAGCAGCCGTTGGGAGACCATATATTTT.

This clonotype has a handful of counts. The V and J genes are TRBV2 and TRBJ1-4; 8 bases are shared with TRBD1. The CDR3 runs to 11 residues. Per germline, CDR1 SNHLY and CDR2 FYNNEI. Losses at the gene ends were 11 bases for V and 8 bases for J; bases not matched to a gene: 4. For the CDR3, the DNA is TGTGCCGGTGGACAGGGAGAAAAACTGTTTTTT. It encodes CAGGQGEKLFF.

This clonotype was observed a single time. The chain has TRBV7-8 and TRBJ2-2; 9 bases agree with TRBD1. V gave up 5 bases and J gave up 1 base; unmatched junction bases: 5. The germline gives CDR1 SGHVS, CDR2 FQNEAQ. This CDR3 spans 16 amino acids. Here the CDR3 DNA reads TGTGCCAGCAGCAATACGGACAGGGGGAACACCGGGGAGCTGTTTTTT. Translating it yields CASSNTDRGNTGELFF.

The genes are TRBV4-3 and TRBJ1-1, with a tentative D call TRBD1 (5 bases). CDR3 length equals 15 residues. Trimming removed 0 bases from V and 3 bases from J, with 11 bases in between. Per germline, CDR1 LGHNA and CDR2 YSLEER. The CDR3 is CASSQELLGDTEAFF. Written as DNA, the CDR3 is TGCGCCAGCAGCCAAGAATTGCTAGGGGACACTGAAGCTTTCTTT.

This clonotype appeared a few times. The gene calls are TRBV20-1 and TRBJ1-3; 8 bases map to TRBD1. This CDR3 is built from 12 residues. With V trimmed by 5 bases and J by 6 bases, 3 bases remained unmatched. Germline values: CDR1 DFQATT, CDR2 SNEGSKA (reference sequence). The DNA of the CDR3 is TGCAGTGCTGGGACAGGCCAAAACACCATATATTTT. Protein product: CSAGTGQNTIYF.

V and J are TRBV20-1 and TRBJ1-2; D gene uncertain. The CDR3 extends over 13 amino acids. The V gene's germline CDR1 is DFQATT and CDR2 SNEGSKA (reference sequence). Trimming pared 2 bases from V and 3 bases from J, leaving 10 bases between. This CDR3 is CSARWGGDYGYTF. CDR3 nucleotides: TGCAGTGCTAGATGGGGAGGTGACTATGGCTACACCTTC.

This clonotype was recorded a few times. The rearrangement uses TRBV6-4 and TRBJ2-2, with D uncertain. The germline gives CDR1 MRHNA, CDR2 SNTAGT. Trimming shortened V by 8 bases and J by 6 bases, and 10 bases separated the two germline ends. The CDR3 has 12 amino acids. CDR3: CASQRAAGELFF. The CDR3, as DNA: TGTGCCAGCCAAAGGGCCGCCGGGGAGCTGTTTTTT.

This chain links TRBV20-1 with TRBJ2-5; D possibly corresponds to TRBD2 (6 bases). With 6 bases removed from V and 3 bases from J, the gap between germline ends came to 14 bases. There are 13 residues in the CDR3. Per the germline V gene, CDR1 is DFQATT and CDR2 is SNEGSKA (reference sequence). The CDR3 nucleotides are TGCAGTGCAAACGGGGGTCAGGAAGAGACCCAGTACTTC. It specifies CSANGGQEETQYF.

This clonotype was picked up a small number of times. This chain connects TRBV20-1 to TRBJ2-7, with 8 bases that match TRBD2. In germline, CDR1 is DFQATT, CDR2 SNEGSKA (reference sequence). The junction had 7 bases not matched to a gene; V was cut back by 5 bases and J by 4 bases. CDR3 length: 13 amino acids. The CDR3 nucleotides read TGCAGTGCTGTCAAAAGCGGGAGTTACGAGCAGTACTTC. Its translation is CSAVKSGSYEQYF.

J is TRBJ2-7 and V is TRBV15; 11 bases are shared with TRBD2. The J call may be incorrect, as the DNA end agrees better with TRBJ2-5. Per the germline V gene, CDR1 is LNHNV and CDR2 is YYDKDF (reference sequence). The CDR3 contains 15 residues. The CDR3 loop is CATSRGTSGQETQYF. The CDR3 coding sequence is TGTGCCACCAGCCGAGGGACTAGCGGACAAGAGACCCAGTACTTC.

The chain joins TRBV20-1 to TRBJ1-5, with D hard to call. The germline CDR1 and CDR2 sequences are DFQATT and SNEGSKA (reference sequence). Trimming left V 1 base short and J 2 bases short, with 12 bases between. The CDR3 contains 15 residues. The CDR3 protein is CSARVAFDGNQPQHF. The CDR3, as DNA: TGCAGTGCTAGAGTCGCCTTTGATGGCAATCAGCCCCAGCATTTT.

This clonotype was recorded a few times. V usage is TRBV7-6 and J usage is TRBJ1-5; D remains ambiguous. Germline V gene data show CDR1 as SGHVS and CDR2 as FNYEAQ. Trimming pared 6 bases from V and 6 bases from J, leaving 18 bases between. CDR3 length equals 15 residues. DNA for the CDR3: TGTGCCAGCAGTTACTCTGGGGTAGGGATTCAGCCCCAGCATTTT. Translation: CASSYSGVGIQPQHF.

The chain employs TRBV11-1 and TRBJ2-5; 7 bases line up with TRBD1. The germline V gene encodes CDR1 SGHAT and CDR2 FQDESV (reference sequence). The CDR3 runs 14 residues. The trim removed 5 bases at V and 0 bases at J, leaving 3 bases unmatched. The CDR3: CASSLGQDQETQYF. CDR3 nucleotide sequence: TGTGCCAGCAGCCTCGGACAGGACCAAGAGACCCAGTACTTC.